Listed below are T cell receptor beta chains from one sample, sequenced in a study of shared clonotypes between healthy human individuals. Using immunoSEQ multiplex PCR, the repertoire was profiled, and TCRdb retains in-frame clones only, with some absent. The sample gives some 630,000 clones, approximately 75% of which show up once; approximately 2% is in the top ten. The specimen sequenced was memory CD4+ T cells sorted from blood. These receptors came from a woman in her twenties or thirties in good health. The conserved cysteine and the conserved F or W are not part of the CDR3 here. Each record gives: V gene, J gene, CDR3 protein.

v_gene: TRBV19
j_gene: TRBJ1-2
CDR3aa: ASTMRTPLNYGYT

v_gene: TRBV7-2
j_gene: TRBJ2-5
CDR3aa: ASSLGGSGTRTQY

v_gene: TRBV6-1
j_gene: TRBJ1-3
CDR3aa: ASSEPRQQPFNTIY

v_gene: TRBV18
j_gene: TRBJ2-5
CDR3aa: ASSRNIPGPSTYQETQY

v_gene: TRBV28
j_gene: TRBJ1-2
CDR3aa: ASSSPGRTYGYT

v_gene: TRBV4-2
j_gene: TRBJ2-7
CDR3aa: ASSQGGYEQY

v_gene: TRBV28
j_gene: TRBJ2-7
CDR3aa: ASIMGTSGAYEQY

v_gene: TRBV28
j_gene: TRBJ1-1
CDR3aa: ASSPRRGTGAVAF

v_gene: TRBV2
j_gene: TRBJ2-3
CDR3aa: ASSPGFTDTQY

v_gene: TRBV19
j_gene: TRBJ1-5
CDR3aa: ASTPSFGGSNQPQH

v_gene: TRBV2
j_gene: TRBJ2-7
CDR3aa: ASSLGQSISYEQY

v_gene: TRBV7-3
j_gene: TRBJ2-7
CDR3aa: ASSQGEETEQY

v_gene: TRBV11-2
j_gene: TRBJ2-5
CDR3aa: ASSVGGRVETQY

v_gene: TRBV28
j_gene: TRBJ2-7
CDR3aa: ASKPAGVSEQY

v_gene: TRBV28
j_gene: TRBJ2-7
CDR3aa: ASNPQGREQY

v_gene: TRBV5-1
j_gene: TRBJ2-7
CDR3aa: ASSLGQGRYEQY

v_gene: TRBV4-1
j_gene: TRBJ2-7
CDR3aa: ASSQGDGYEQY

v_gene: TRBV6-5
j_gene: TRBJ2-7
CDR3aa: ASSYGSSGEEQY

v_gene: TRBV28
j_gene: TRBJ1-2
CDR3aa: ASRGNTDSFYGYT

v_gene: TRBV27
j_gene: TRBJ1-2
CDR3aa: ASSTPVRDRAHST

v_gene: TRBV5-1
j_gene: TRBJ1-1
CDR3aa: ASSLDSVNTEAF

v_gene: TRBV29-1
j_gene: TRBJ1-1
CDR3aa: SVATGDTEAF

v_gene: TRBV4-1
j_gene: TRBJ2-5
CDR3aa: ASSQGTSGRWETQY

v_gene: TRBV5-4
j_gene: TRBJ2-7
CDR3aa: ASSEWTVGEQY

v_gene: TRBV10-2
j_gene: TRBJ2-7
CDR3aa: ASSVFLLAGDEEQY

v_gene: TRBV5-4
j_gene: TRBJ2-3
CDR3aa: ASSLKRGASTDTQY

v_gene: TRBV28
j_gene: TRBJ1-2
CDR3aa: ASSLSEQGAGGYT

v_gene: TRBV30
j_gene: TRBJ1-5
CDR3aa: AWTKGITNQPQH

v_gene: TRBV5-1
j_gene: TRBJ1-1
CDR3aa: ASSLLGDTEAF

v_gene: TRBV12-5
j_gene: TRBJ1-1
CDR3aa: ASGLVLGQAMNTEAF

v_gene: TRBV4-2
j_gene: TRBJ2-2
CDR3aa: ASSHGKGDTGELF

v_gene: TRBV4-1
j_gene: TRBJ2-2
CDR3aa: ASSQRALGGGTGELF

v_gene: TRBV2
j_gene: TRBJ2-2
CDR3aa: ASRLLAGVTGELF

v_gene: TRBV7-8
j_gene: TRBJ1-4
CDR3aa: ASSKDEANEKLF

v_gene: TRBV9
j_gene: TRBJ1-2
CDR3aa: ASSVAPDGGYT

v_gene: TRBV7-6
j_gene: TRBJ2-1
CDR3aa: ASSPYRDRGNEQF